The 25 T cell receptor beta chains in this list originate from one sample, sequenced in a study of blood T cell repertoires in COVID-19. Here immunoSEQ multiplex PCR was the method, and the copy in TCRdb shows in-frame clones only, minus some. The sample has under 75,000 clones, 84% seen once. Sequenced sample: peripheral blood. These receptors came from a man in his 60s with COVID-19, enrolled during active disease.

This clone has only one observation. The CDR3 DNA follows: TGTGCCAGCAGTGAGCCGGGCAGGGGCGATGAGCAGTTCTTC. As protein: CASSEPGRGDEQFF. This rearrangement joins TRBV6-1 to TRBJ2-1; D is possibly TRBD1 (6 bases). There are 14 residues in the CDR3. The germline V gene has CDR1 MNHNS and CDR2 SASEGT. V was clipped by 3 bases and J by 8 bases, with 14 bases between them.

By proportion, this clone is medium-sized. In DNA, the CDR3 is TGTGCCAGCAGTACTCTCGGAAACACCATATATTTT. Translation gives CASSTLGNTIYF. The V gene is TRBV6-5, the J gene TRBJ1-3, with D hard to call. In germline, CDR1 is MNHEY, CDR2 SVGAGI. There are 12 residues in the CDR3. Trimming stripped 5 bases from V and 4 bases from J, with 6 bases between.

The rearrangement links TRBV10-1 to TRBJ1-3, with TRBD1 identical over 7 bases. The CDR3 covers 14 residues. CDR1 is WNHNN and CDR2 is SYGVQD in the germline V gene (reference sequence). Trimming at V came to 5 bases and at J to 4 bases, leaving 5 bases not matched to a gene. The CDR3 nucleotides are TGCGCCAGCAGTCCCGGACAGGCGGGAAACACCATATATTTT. Translating gives CASSPGQAGNTIYF.

The genes are TRBV6-2 or TRBV6-3 and TRBJ1-1; D perhaps matches TRBD1 (6 bases). V gave up 2 bases and J gave up 0 bases, with 10 bases separating them. The CDR3 has 15 residues. Germline CDR1 reads MNHEY; CDR2 reads SVGEGT. This CDR3 reads CASSYTGTVNTEAFF. DNA for the CDR3: TGTGCCAGCAGTTACACAGGGACCGTGAACACTGAAGCTTTCTTT.

The CDR3 sequence is CARSLGRDSAGYTF. The CDR3 coding sequence is TGTGCCAGAAGCTTGGGCAGGGACTCTGCGGGCTACACCTTC. The genes are TRBV5-3 and TRBJ1-2, with TRBD1 as a possible D gene (5 bases). TRBV5-3 is identified as an open reading frame with a role that is uncertain. CDR3 size: 14 residues. V lost 0 bases and J lost 8, with 14 bases in between.

V gene TRBV5-1 combines with J gene TRBJ2-3; D gene ambiguous. CDR3 length: 14 amino acids. The germline CDR1 and CDR2 sequences are SGHRS and YFSETQ. Trimming took off 0 bases at V and 1 base at J, with 6 bases between the two ends. The DNA for the CDR3 is TGCGCCAGCAGCTTGGAGCCGGGCACAGATACGCAGTATTTT. It yields the protein CASSLEPGTDTQYF.

The CDR3 DNA sequence: TGTGCCAGCGTACCGGGACTCCAAGGGCGCTACACCTTC. Translating it yields CASVPGLQGRYTF. The V call is TRBV6-5, the J call TRBJ1-2, with D perhaps TRBD1 (5 bases). The germline V and J ends were trimmed by 8 bases and 9 bases, with 19 bases remaining between them. The CDR3 contains 13 residues. CDR1 MNHEY and CDR2 SVGAGI come from the germline V gene.

This clone has more than one count but fewer than ten. This rearrangement joins TRBV2 to TRBJ1-1; a possible D gene is TRBD1 (5 bases). The CDR3 is made up of 11 amino acids. Trimming removed 8 bases at V and 7 bases at J, with 11 bases between. Germline V CDR1 and CDR2: SNHLY, FYNNEI. In DNA form, the CDR3 reads TGTGCCAGCGCAGGACAAATTGAAGCTTTCTTT. It yields the protein CASAGQIEAFF. Drawing the rest from reference TRBV2 and TRBJ1-1, the complete variable domain is EPEVTQTPSHQVTQMGQEVILRCVPISNHLYFYWYRQILGQKVEFLVSFYNNEISEKSEIFDDQFSVERPDGSNFTLKIRSTKLEDSAMYFCASAGQIEAFFGQGTRLTVV.

V is TRBV12-3 or TRBV12-4 and J is TRBJ2-1; perhaps TRBD1 as D (6 bases). V was trimmed by 3 bases and J by 6 bases, leaving 9 bases between them. The CDR3 runs 13 residues. The CDR3 loop is CASSFDRFNEQFF. The CDR3 nucleotides are TGTGCCAGCAGTTTTGACAGGTTCAATGAGCAGTTCTTC.

Details on this clone: The conserved final phenylalanine or tryptophan is absent from the CDR3, which likely points to a read error. Because the CDR3's place on the DNA is in doubt, the DNA is left out and the CDR3 is given as listed by TCRdb. This rearrangement joins TRBV6-4 to TRBJ1-2. The CDR3 is 10 residues long, counting both termini. Germline CDR1 and CDR2: MRHNA and SNTAGT. CDR3 protein: CASSEPWRSG.

The J gene is TRBJ2-1, the V gene TRBV18; 11 bases align to TRBD2. The V gene's germline CDR1 is KGHSH and CDR2 LQKENI. V lost 5 bases, J lost 5 bases, and 5 bases stayed unmatched. The CDR3 totals 15 residues. CDR3: CASSETLAGDNEQFF. As DNA, the CDR3 is TGTGCCAGCTCAGAAACACTAGCGGGAGACAATGAGCAGTTCTTC.

This clone was found a few times. The chain is built from TRBV5-1 and TRBJ1-2; D not resolved. Per the germline V gene, CDR1 is SGHRS and CDR2 is YFSETQ. This CDR3 region has 12 residues. The germline V and J ends were trimmed by 0 bases and 5 bases, with 5 bases remaining between them. The CDR3 DNA reads as TGCGCCAGCAGCTTGGACCAGTATGGCTACACCTTC. It encodes CASSLDQYGYTF. Full variable domain (missing parts from reference TRBV5-1 and TRBJ1-2): KAGVTQTPRYLIKTRGQQVTLSCSPISGHRSVSWYQQTPGQGLQFLFEYFSETQRNKGNFPGRFSGRQFSNSRSEMNVSTLELGDSALYLCASSLDQYGYTFGSGTRLTVV.

The rearrangement links TRBV18 to TRBJ2-5, with 11 bases matching TRBD2. The CDR3 loop spans 15 amino acids. Germline trimming cut 5 bases from V and 3 bases from J; bases unmatched to any gene: 5. CDR1 is KGHSH and CDR2 is LQKENI in the germline V gene. The CDR3 is CASSSSSGREETQYF. In nucleotides, the CDR3 is TGTGCCAGCTCATCTAGTAGCGGGAGGGAAGAGACCCAGTACTTC. Filled out from reference TRBV18 and TRBJ2-5, the complete variable domain reads NAGVMQNPRHLVRRRGQEARLRCSPMKGHSHVYWYRQLPEEGLKFMVYLQKENIIDESGMPKERFSAEFPKEGPSILRIQQVVRGDSAAYFCASSSSSGREETQYFGPGTRLLVL.

The chain joins TRBV6-5 to TRBJ2-5; 11 bases line up with TRBD2. The germline V gene has CDR1 MNHEY and CDR2 SVGAGI. The CDR3 has 14 residues. The V segment lost 5 bases and the J segment 5 bases; nucleotides outside the gene matches: 4. CDR3 sequence reads: CASSLLAGDETQYF. CDR3 nucleotides: TGTGCCAGCAGTCTACTAGCGGGAGATGAGACCCAGTACTTC.

The rearrangement uses TRBV4-2 and TRBJ2-7; the match to TRBD2 covers 13 bases. With 3 bases clipped from V and 5 bases from J, the junction kept 10 bases outside the gene matches. The CDR3 is made up of 17 amino acids. The germline gives CDR1 LGHNA, CDR2 YNFKEQ. The DNA for the CDR3 is TGTGCCAGCAGCCAGGCGGGACTAGCGGGACTAGGGGACGAGCAGTACTTC. Amino acid sequence: CASSQAGLAGLGDEQYF.

This chain joins TRBV7-2 and TRBJ2-7; 8 nucleotides agree with TRBD1. The CDR3 runs to 16 residues. Germline trimming cut 1 base from V and 4 bases from J; bases unmatched to any gene: 9. Germline values: CDR1 SGHTA, CDR2 FQGNSA. CDR3 loop: CASSLEGTGRNYEQYF. The DNA of the CDR3 is TGTGCCAGCAGCTTAGAAGGGACAGGCCGAAATTACGAGCAGTACTTC.

This chain links TRBV24-1 with TRBJ2-1; 8 nucleotides align to TRBD1. J lost 1 base, V lost 4 bases, and 5 bases had no gene match. The germline V gene encodes CDR1 KGHDR and CDR2 SFDVKD. This CDR3 contains 16 residues. The CDR3 DNA is TGTGCCACCAGTGAGGGACAGGTAGGGTCCTACAATGAGCAGTTCTTC. It is translated as CATSEGQVGSYNEQFF.

This sequence joins TRBV9 and TRBJ2-7; the D gene is possibly TRBD1 (6 bases). The V and J ends lost 0 bases and 4 bases respectively, with 14 bases between them. The CDR3 has 15 amino acids. CDR1 SGDLS and CDR2 YYNGEE come from the germline V gene. CDR3 nucleotide sequence: TGTGCCAGCAGCGTAGTACCAGGACAGACTTACGAGCAGTACTTC. Translation: CASSVVPGQTYEQYF.

This clone is a singleton in its sample. The rearrangement links TRBV7-2 to TRBJ2-3, with TRBD2 identical over 11 bases. The trim removed 3 bases at V and 4 bases at J, leaving 3 bases unmatched. This CDR3 has 15 amino acids. CDR1 and CDR2 (germline): SGHTA, FQGNSA. CDR3 residues: CASSFLAGGADTQYF. DNA of the CDR3: TGTGCCAGCAGCTTTCTAGCGGGAGGTGCAGATACGCAGTATTTT. The entire variable domain, with the rest obtained from reference TRBV7-2 and TRBJ2-3, is as follows: GAGVSQSPSNKVTEKGKDVELRCDPISGHTALYWYRQSLGQGLEFLIYFQGNSAPDKSGLPSDRFSAERTGGSVSTLTIQRTQQEDSAVYLCASSFLAGGADTQYFGPGTRLTVL.

This chain uses TRBV2 with TRBJ1-5, with a tentative D call TRBD1 (5 bases). Per germline, CDR1 SNHLY and CDR2 FYNNEI. This CDR3 has 14 residues. Deletions cut 3 bases from V and 9 bases from J, with 15 bases between. The DNA for the CDR3 is TGTGCCAGCAGTGAGGACGTACAGGTAGGGCCCCAGCATTTT. This translates into CASSEDVQVGPQHF.

The chain joins TRBV19 to TRBJ2-2; D not certain. From germline, CDR1 is LNHDA and CDR2 SQIVND (reference sequence). V dropped 6 bases and J dropped 9 bases, with 14 bases sitting between them. The CDR3 is 13 amino acids. CDR3 coding DNA: TGTGCCAGTAGGAGGTCTGGTGGAAGGGAGCTGTTTTTT. It encodes CASRRSGGRELFF. Variable domain in full (rest from reference TRBV19 and TRBJ2-2): DGGITQSPKYLFRKEGQNVTLSCEQNLNHDAMYWYRQDPGQGLRLIYYSQIVNDFQKGDIAEGYSVSREKKESFPLTVTSAQKNPTAFYLCASRRSGGRELFFGEGSRLTVL.

In its sample, this clone was seen once. This sequence joins TRBV24-1 and TRBJ2-2; 7 bases are shared with TRBD1. The CDR3 sequence is 14 residues long. In germline, CDR1 is KGHDR, CDR2 SFDVKD. The V gene end was trimmed by 7 bases and the J gene end by 3 bases; junction bases not matched to a gene: 4. CDR3 loop: CATRGQEDTGELFF. The CDR3 nucleotides are TGTGCCACCAGAGGACAGGAAGACACCGGGGAGCTGTTTTTT.

This chain joins TRBV12-3 or TRBV12-4 and TRBJ2-7, with 9 positions matching TRBD1. The CDR3 consists of 13 residues. Trimming at V came to 6 bases and at J to 6 bases, leaving 6 bases not matched to a gene. CDR3 DNA sequence: TGTGCCAGCAGCCGCCGGGACAGGGCCGAGCAGTACTTC. It is translated as CASSRRDRAEQYF.

J is TRBJ1-4 and V is TRBV11-2; D is perhaps TRBD1 (6 bases). Germline CDR1 reads SGHAT; CDR2 reads FQNNGV. CDR3 length: 16 residues. V lost 3 bases and J lost 2, with 13 bases in between. CDR3 nucleotides: TGTGCCAGCAGCTTCGTCAGGGGTCGGACTAATGAAAAACTGTTTTTT. This codes for CASSFVRGRTNEKLFF.

The gene calls are TRBV7-9 and TRBJ1-2; D possibly corresponds to TRBD1 (6 bases). Trimming pared 1 base from V and 5 bases from J, leaving 17 bases between. The CDR3 has 16 residues. In germline, CDR1 is SEHNR, CDR2 FQNEAQ (reference sequence). The CDR3 DNA reads TGTGCCAGCAGCTTAGATCGTCGGGCAGGGGAATATGGCTACACCTTC. The encoded protein is CASSLDRRAGEYGYTF.